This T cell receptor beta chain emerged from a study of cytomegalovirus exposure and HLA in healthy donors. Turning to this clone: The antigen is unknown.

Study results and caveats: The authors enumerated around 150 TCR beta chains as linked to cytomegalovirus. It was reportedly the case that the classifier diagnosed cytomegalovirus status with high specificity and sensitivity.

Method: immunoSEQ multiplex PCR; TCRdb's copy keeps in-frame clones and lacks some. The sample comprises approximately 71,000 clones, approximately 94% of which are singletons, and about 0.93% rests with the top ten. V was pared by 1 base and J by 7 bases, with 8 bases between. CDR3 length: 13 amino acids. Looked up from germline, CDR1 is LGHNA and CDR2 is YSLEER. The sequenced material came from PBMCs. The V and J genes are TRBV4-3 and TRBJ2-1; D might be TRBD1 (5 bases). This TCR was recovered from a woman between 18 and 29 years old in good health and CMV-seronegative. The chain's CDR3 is CASSQGQGNEQFF. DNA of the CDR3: TGCGCCAGCAGCCAAGGGCAGGGAAATGAGCAGTTCTTC.